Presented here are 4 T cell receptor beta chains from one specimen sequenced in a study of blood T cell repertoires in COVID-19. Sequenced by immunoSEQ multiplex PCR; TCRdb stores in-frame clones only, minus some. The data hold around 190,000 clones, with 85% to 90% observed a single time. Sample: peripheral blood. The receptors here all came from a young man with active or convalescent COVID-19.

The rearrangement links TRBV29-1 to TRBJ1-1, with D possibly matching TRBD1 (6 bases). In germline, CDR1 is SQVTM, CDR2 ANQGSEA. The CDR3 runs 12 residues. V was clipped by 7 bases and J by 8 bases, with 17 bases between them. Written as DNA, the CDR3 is TGCAGCGCCAGAAGACGACAGGAAGAAGCTTTCTTT. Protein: CSARRRQEEAFF.

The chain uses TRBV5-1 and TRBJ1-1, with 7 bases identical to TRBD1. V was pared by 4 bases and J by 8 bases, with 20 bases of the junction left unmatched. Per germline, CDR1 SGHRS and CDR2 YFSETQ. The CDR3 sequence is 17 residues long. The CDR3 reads CASSHDLEGQINPEAFF. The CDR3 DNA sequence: TGCGCCAGCAGCCATGATCTCGAGGGACAGATTAACCCCGAAGCTTTCTTT.

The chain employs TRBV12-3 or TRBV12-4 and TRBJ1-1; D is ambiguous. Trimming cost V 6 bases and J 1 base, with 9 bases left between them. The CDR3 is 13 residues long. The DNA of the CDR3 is TGTGCCAGCAGGAGACATGAGAACACTGAAGCTTTCTTT. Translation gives CASRRHENTEAFF.

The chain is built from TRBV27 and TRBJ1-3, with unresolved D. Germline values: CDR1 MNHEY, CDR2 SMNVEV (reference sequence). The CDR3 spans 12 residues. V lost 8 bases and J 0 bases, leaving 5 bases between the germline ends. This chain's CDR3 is CASRSSGNTIYF. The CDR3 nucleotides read TGTGCCAGCCGGAGCTCTGGAAACACCATATATTTT.